This T cell receptor (beta chain) was recorded in a study of Tregs in tolerant kidney transplant recipients. Only in-frame clones appear in the TCRdb table, and some are missing; sequencing was by immunoSEQ multiplex PCR. Among about 240,000 clones listed, roughly 80% were seen once. Study-wide results and caveats: Tregs expanded with activated donor B cells seemed most donor-specific.

Notes on this clone: As yet, its antigen is unknown.

The clonotype was recovered from a human donor in good health. The source material was CD4+ T cells from blood.

CDR3 sequence reads: CASSVGQGSFYEQYF. The CDR3 DNA is TGTGCCAGCAGCGTAGGACAGGGGAGTTTCTACGAGCAGTACTTC. V usage is TRBV6-5 and J usage is TRBJ2-7; 9 bases are shared with TRBD1. The CDR3 extends over 15 amino acids. The J segment lost 3 bases and the V segment lost 6 bases, leaving 9 bases of the junction unmatched. Germline CDR1 is MNHEY and CDR2 is SVGAGI.